Following are 15 T cell receptor beta chains from one sample sequenced in a study of blood T cells in healthy people across ages (dated by TCRdb to about 2015). Libraries came from 5' RACE. Sequencing took place on an Illumina HiSeq 2500. A second PCR of roughly 7 to 11 cycles was performed with a sample-barcoded 5' primer and a J-beta primer mix. TCRdb reprocessing: public reads trimmed at Q25 with fastp, clones called with MiXCR, in-frame beta chains kept. Identical CDR3 protein sequences are pooled into one entry, listed with their most common genes and DNA. The sample data list 850,000 to 1,100,000 distinct CDR3 sequences, and roughly two fifths of these were observed just once. The top ten clones comprise about an eighth of the sample. The sequencing input was blood. The receptors were sampled from a man aged 18 to 30 in good health.

This clonotype showed up just a few times. The chain couples TRBV20-1 to TRBJ2-1; 11 positions agree with TRBD2. Trimming cost V 3 bases and J 9 bases; bases outside gene matches: 4. The CDR3 contains 13 residues. The germline V gene encodes CDR1 DFQATT and CDR2 SNEGSKA (reference sequence). This chain's CDR3 is CSARTGTSGEQFF. The CDR3 DNA reads TGCAGTGCTAGGACCGGGACTAGCGGTGAGCAGTTCTTC.

The rearrangement joins TRBV6-5 to TRBJ1-5; D not certain. This CDR3 has 13 amino acids. Trimming removed 5 bases from V and 9 bases from J, with 14 bases in between. Germline CDR1 MNHEY, CDR2 SVGAGI. The CDR3 DNA is TGTGCCAGCAGTCCTGGGAAGGATCGGCCCCAGCATTTT. Protein product: CASSPGKDRPQHF.

The chain is built from TRBV12-3 or TRBV12-4 and TRBJ2-7; a possible D gene is TRBD1 (5 bases). This CDR3 has 14 amino acids. Trimming took 5 bases from V and 0 from J, leaving 11 bases between them. The CDR3 DNA reads TGTGCCAGCAGTGAAGGGGCTAGCTCCTACGAGCAGTACTTC. Protein product: CASSEGASSYEQYF.

This clonotype was observed a handful of times. The chain recombines TRBV19 with TRBJ1-2; no reliable D call. Trimming stripped 7 bases from V and 2 bases from J, with 20 bases between. The length of the CDR3 is 16 residues. Per germline, CDR1 LNHDA and CDR2 SQIVND (reference sequence). The CDR3 protein is CASTTVEAVGNYGYTF. CDR3 sequence (DNA): TGTGCCAGTACCACCGTAGAGGCAGTGGGAAACTATGGCTACACCTTC.

This clonotype is a singleton in its sample. This chain links TRBV2 with TRBJ2-7, with TRBD1 matching over 7 bases. The CDR3 contains 13 residues. Trimming cost V 8 bases and J 2 bases; bases outside gene matches: 6. Germline lookup yields CDR1 SNHLY and CDR2 FYNNEI. Here the CDR3 reads CASATGLPYEQYF. The CDR3 nucleotides are TGTGCCAGCGCGACAGGGCTCCCCTACGAGCAGTACTTC.

This clonotype was seen more than once but under ten times. This chain uses TRBV20-1 with TRBJ1-4; D possibly corresponds to TRBD1 (6 bases). The CDR3 consists of 14 residues. Germline CDR1 DFQATT, CDR2 SNEGSKA (reference sequence). The V and J ends lost 5 bases and 3 bases respectively, with 13 bases between them. CDR3 DNA sequence: TGCAGTGCTTCACTACAGGGCGCTAATGAAAAACTGTTTTTT. Translation gives CSASLQGANEKLFF.

Comments on this clonotype: A read error may explain this, as a much larger clone is one base away. The chain joins TRBV10-3 to TRBJ2-5; 8 bases are shared with TRBD2. CDR1 and CDR2 from the germline V gene are ENHRY and SYGVKD. Trimming cost V 0 bases and J 11 bases; bases outside gene matches: 17. CDR3 length: 17 residues. The CDR3 loop is CAISESTGGGIIDEQYF. In nucleotides, the CDR3 is TGTGCCATCAGTGAGTCGACGGGCGGGGGGATCATTGATGAGCAGTACTTC.

Note on this clonotype: At one end the junction does not follow the germline gene, possibly because of a read error. This chain uses TRBV20-1 with TRBJ2-5; D tentatively reads TRBD1 or TRBD2 (5 bases each). This CDR3 has 12 amino acids. Germline-derived CDR1 and CDR2 are DFQATT and SNEGSKA (reference sequence). The CDR3 DNA is TGCAGTGCTAGAGACTCATACGGGACCCCGTACTTC. It yields the protein CSARDSYGTPYF.

This clonotype was picked up one time. The CDR3 loop reads CASSQTPGTGNTMNTEAFF. CDR3 nucleotides: TGTGCCAGCAGCCAAACACCCGGGACAGGGAATACCATGAACACTGAAGCTTTCTTT. The gene calls are TRBV7-9 and TRBJ1-1, with 9 bases fitting TRBD1. Trimming at V came to 5 bases and at J to 0 bases, leaving 16 bases not matched to a gene. The CDR3 consists of 19 residues. Germline values: CDR1 SEHNR, CDR2 FQNEAQ (reference sequence). The complete variable domain, with remaining parts taken from reference TRBV7-9 and TRBJ1-1, reads DTGVSQNPRHKITKRGQNVTFRCDPISEHNRLYWYRQTLGQGPEFLTYFQNEAQLEKSRLLSDRFSAERPKGSFSTLEIQRTEQGDSAMYLCASSQTPGTGNTMNTEAFFGQGTRLTVV.

This clonotype was seen more than once but under ten times. The genes are TRBV10-3 and TRBJ1-2; TRBD1 matches at 7 bases. The V gene's germline CDR1 is ENHRY and CDR2 SYGVKD. The CDR3 has 15 amino acids. Trimming at V came to 0 bases and at J to 8 bases, leaving 9 bases not matched to a gene. The CDR3 reads CAISESADRVYGYTF. In DNA form, the CDR3 reads TGTGCCATCAGTGAGTCGGCAGACAGGGTATACGGCTACACCTTC.

The chain employs TRBV3-1 and TRBJ2-7, with 7 bases aligning to TRBD2. Germline V gives CDR1 LGHDT, CDR2 YNNKEL (reference sequence). With V trimmed by 4 bases and J by 7 bases, 13 bases remained unmatched. This CDR3 is built from 15 residues. CDR3 loop: CASSPTGLFKNEQYF. Here the CDR3 DNA reads TGTGCCAGCAGCCCGACGGGACTATTCAAGAATGAGCAGTACTTC.

Remarks on this clonotype: Since a much larger clone is just one base distant, this may be a read error. The rearrangement joins TRBV25-1 to TRBJ1-2; possible D gene TRBD1, 5 bases. The CDR3 runs 12 residues. Germline loops: CDR1 MGHDK, CDR2 SYGVNS. In DNA form, the CDR3 reads TGTGCCAGCAGTATGGGGGTGTATGGCTGCACCTTC. This gives the protein CASSMGVYGCTF.

The chain is built from TRBV7-2 and TRBJ2-1; D is unresolved. This CDR3 has 14 amino acids. V lost 7 bases to trimming and J lost 0 bases, with 10 bases between them. Looked up from germline, CDR1 is SGHTA and CDR2 is FQGNSA. This chain's CDR3 is CASTQSSSYNEQFF. The CDR3, as DNA: TGTGCCAGCACCCAATCGAGCTCCTACAATGAGCAGTTCTTC.

This clonotype was found a few times. This chain joins TRBV5-1 and TRBJ2-6; D remains ambiguous. The CDR3 runs 13 residues. Between the trimmed V and J ends, which lost 4 bases and 2 bases, there was a span of 4 bases. Germline V lookup: CDR1 SGHRS, CDR2 YFSETQ. CDR3 amino acids: CASSGTGANVLTF. CDR3 bases: TGCGCCAGCAGCGGAACTGGGGCCAACGTCCTGACTTTC.

The chain is built from TRBV19 and TRBJ2-1; D call uncertain. The J call may not be correct, given that the DNA end is closer to TRBJ2-7. Germline V gives CDR1 LNHDA, CDR2 SQIVND (reference sequence). The CDR3 has 13 amino acids. The CDR3 reads CASSSAAYNEQYF. As DNA, the CDR3 is TGTGCCAGTAGTAGCGCCGCTTACAATGAGCAGTACTTC.